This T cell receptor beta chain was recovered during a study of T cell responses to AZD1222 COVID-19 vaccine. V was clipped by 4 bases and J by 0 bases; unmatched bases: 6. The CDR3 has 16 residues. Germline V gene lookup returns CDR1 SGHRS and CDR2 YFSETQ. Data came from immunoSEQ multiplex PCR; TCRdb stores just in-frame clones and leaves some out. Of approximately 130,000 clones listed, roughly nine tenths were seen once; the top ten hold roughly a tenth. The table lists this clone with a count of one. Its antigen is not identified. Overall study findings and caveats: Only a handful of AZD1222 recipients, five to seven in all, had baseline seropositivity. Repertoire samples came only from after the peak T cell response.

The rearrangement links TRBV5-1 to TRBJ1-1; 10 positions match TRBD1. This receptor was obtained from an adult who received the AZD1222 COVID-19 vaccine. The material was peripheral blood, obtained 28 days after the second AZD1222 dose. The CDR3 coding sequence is TGCGCCAGCAGCCCCGGGACAGGGGTCATGAACACTGAAGCTTTCTTT. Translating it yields CASSPGTGVMNTEAFF.